The rows below give T cell receptor beta chains drawn from one sample of a study of T cell responses to AZD1222 COVID-19 vaccine. Measured with immunoSEQ multiplex PCR; TCRdb has only the in-frame clones, and not every one. The sample includes approximately 70,000 clones, 75% to 85% seen only once; the top ten take less than 6.5%. This specimen consisted of peripheral blood, obtained on day 0 of AZD1222 vaccination. These receptors originate from an adult in good health. Both conserved end residues are part of each CDR3. Fields, in order: D gene, V gene, J gene, clone size, CDR3 protein, CDR3 DNA. A D gene is named only where the DNA matches it firmly. Size tells how often a clone was seen (once, few, many) or the class of an expanded clone, and some rows leave it out.

D gene: -; V gene: TRBV21-1; J gene: TRBJ2-2; clone size: -; CDR3 protein: CASSKVPGTSLNTGELFF; CDR3 DNA: TGTGCCAGCAGCAAAGTCCCCGGGACTAGCCTGAACACCGGGGAGCTGTTTTTT
D gene: -; V gene: TRBV15; J gene: TRBJ2-3; clone size: -; CDR3 protein: CATSRDLWDSTDTQYF; CDR3 DNA: TGTGCCACCAGCAGAGATCTGTGGGATAGCACAGATACGCAGTATTTT
D gene: -; V gene: TRBV6-1; J gene: TRBJ2-7; clone size: -; CDR3 protein: CASSERLAGSYEQYF; CDR3 DNA: TGTGCCAGCAGTGAAAGGTTAGCAGGGAGCTACGAGCAGTACTTC
D gene: -; V gene: TRBV7-2; J gene: TRBJ2-7; clone size: -; CDR3 protein: CASSYAYEQYF; CDR3 DNA: TGTGCCAGCAGCTACGCCTACGAGCAGTACTTC
D gene: -; V gene: TRBV2; J gene: TRBJ2-5; clone size: once; CDR3 protein: CASSRDGKETQYF; CDR3 DNA: TGTGCCAGCAGTCGGGACGGGAAAGAGACCCAGTACTTC
D gene: TRBD1; V gene: TRBV28; J gene: TRBJ1-6; clone size: -; CDR3 protein: CASTMGQSYNSPLHF; CDR3 DNA: TGTGCCAGCACCATGGGACAGTCCTATAATTCACCCCTCCACTTT
D gene: TRBD1; V gene: TRBV9; J gene: TRBJ2-7; clone size: -; CDR3 protein: CARLDRGYEQYF; CDR3 DNA: TGTGCCAGATTGGACAGGGGCTACGAGCAGTACTTC
D gene: -; V gene: TRBV27; J gene: TRBJ1-1; clone size: few; CDR3 protein: CASSFILDRNTEAFF; CDR3 DNA: TGTGCCAGCAGTTTTATATTGGACAGGAACACTGAAGCTTTCTTT
D gene: -; V gene: TRBV7-9; J gene: TRBJ2-7; clone size: -; CDR3 protein: CASSPVVVPHEQYF; CDR3 DNA: TGTGCCAGCAGCCCGGTTGTAGTTCCCCACGAGCAGTACTTC
D gene: -; V gene: TRBV5-4; J gene: TRBJ2-7; clone size: -; CDR3 protein: CASSLAVGFGDEQYF; CDR3 DNA: TGTGCCAGCAGCTTGGCAGTGGGCTTCGGGGACGAGCAGTACTTC
D gene: -; V gene: TRBV7-2; J gene: TRBJ2-3; clone size: -; CDR3 protein: CASSLSGHSTDTQYF; CDR3 DNA: TGTGCCAGCAGCTTGTCGGGACACAGCACAGATACGCAGTATTTT
D gene: -; V gene: TRBV5-1; J gene: TRBJ1-4; clone size: -; CDR3 protein: CASSLATGNEKLFF; CDR3 DNA: TGCGCCAGCAGCTTGGCCACCGGGAATGAAAAACTGTTTTTT
D gene: TRBD1; V gene: TRBV4-2; J gene: TRBJ1-5; clone size: once; CDR3 protein: CASSASRTGGMGNQPQHF; CDR3 DNA: TGTGCCAGCAGCGCAAGCCGGACAGGGGGCATGGGCAATCAGCCCCAGCATTTT
D gene: TRBD1; V gene: TRBV27; J gene: TRBJ2-1; clone size: -; CDR3 protein: CASRKGQGKDYRNEQFF; CDR3 DNA: TGTGCCAGCAGAAAGGGACAGGGAAAGGACTACAGGAATGAGCAGTTCTTC
D gene: -; V gene: TRBV18; J gene: TRBJ1-3; clone size: -; CDR3 protein: CASSPPGGSGNTIYF; CDR3 DNA: TGTGCCAGCTCACCACCCGGGGGCTCTGGAAACACCATATATTTT
D gene: -; V gene: TRBV18; J gene: TRBJ1-6; clone size: -; CDR3 protein: CASSSSGSSPLHF; CDR3 DNA: TGTGCCAGCTCATCGTCTGGAAGTTCACCCCTCCACTTT
D gene: -; V gene: TRBV5-4; J gene: TRBJ1-1; clone size: -; CDR3 protein: CASSLGDTEAFF; CDR3 DNA: TGTGCCAGCAGCTTGGGGGACACTGAAGCTTTCTTT
D gene: TRBD1; V gene: TRBV7-2; J gene: TRBJ1-6; clone size: -; CDR3 protein: CASSFSGGAAVNSPLHF; CDR3 DNA: TGTGCCAGCAGCTTTTCAGGGGGGGCTGCGGTAAATTCACCCCTCCACTTT
D gene: TRBD2; V gene: TRBV20-1; J gene: TRBJ2-2; clone size: -; CDR3 protein: CSASSKRGVNTGELFF; CDR3 DNA: TGCAGTGCTAGTTCGAAGCGGGGGGTGAACACCGGGGAGCTGTTTTTT
D gene: TRBD1; V gene: TRBV30; J gene: TRBJ2-7; clone size: -; CDR3 protein: CAWNRGLDYEQYF; CDR3 DNA: TGTGCCTGGAACAGGGGGTTGGACTACGAGCAGTACTTC
D gene: TRBD1; V gene: TRBV6-5; J gene: TRBJ2-1; clone size: -; CDR3 protein: CASSETGSSYNEQFF; CDR3 DNA: TGTGCCAGCAGCGAGACAGGGAGCTCCTACAATGAGCAGTTCTTC
D gene: -; V gene: TRBV2; J gene: TRBJ1-2; clone size: -; CDR3 protein: CASSEIIDNYGYTF; CDR3 DNA: TGTGCCAGCAGTGAAATCATAGATAACTATGGCTACACCTTC
D gene: -; V gene: TRBV28; J gene: TRBJ2-5; clone size: few; CDR3 protein: CASTNRIQETQYF; CDR3 DNA: TGTGCCAGCACCAACAGGATCCAAGAGACCCAGTACTTC
D gene: -; V gene: TRBV4-2; J gene: TRBJ2-1; clone size: -; CDR3 protein: CASSLDSGGASYNEQFF; CDR3 DNA: TGTGCCAGCAGCCTTGACTCTGGGGGCGCTTCCTACAATGAGCAGTTCTTC
D gene: -; V gene: TRBV12-1; J gene: TRBJ1-4; clone size: -; CDR3 protein: CASSFEGGVNEKLFF; CDR3 DNA: TGTGCCAGCAGCTTTGAAGGGGGGGTAAATGAAAAACTGTTTTTT
D gene: -; V gene: TRBV6-5; J gene: TRBJ2-5; clone size: -; CDR3 protein: CASPRSRGETQYF; CDR3 DNA: TGTGCCAGCCCTAGGTCCCGCGGGGAGACCCAGTACTTC
D gene: -; V gene: TRBV7-9; J gene: TRBJ1-5; clone size: -; CDR3 protein: CASSAGPGSNQPQHF; CDR3 DNA: TGTGCCAGCAGCGCTGGGCCTGGGAGCAATCAGCCCCAGCATTTT
D gene: TRBD1; V gene: TRBV7-8; J gene: TRBJ1-2; clone size: -; CDR3 protein: CASSLSPGGDRYGYTF; CDR3 DNA: TGTGCCAGCAGCTTATCCCCAGGGGGCGATCGCTATGGCTACACCTTC
D gene: -; V gene: TRBV11-2; J gene: TRBJ1-2; clone size: -; CDR3 protein: CASSSIANYGYTF; CDR3 DNA: TGTGCCAGCAGCTCTATAGCTAACTATGGCTACACCTTC
D gene: -; V gene: TRBV28; J gene: TRBJ1-5; clone size: once; CDR3 protein: CASSKSYSNQPQHF; CDR3 DNA: TGTGCCAGCAGCAAGAGTTATAGCAATCAGCCCCAGCATTTT
D gene: TRBD2; V gene: TRBV19; J gene: TRBJ2-5; clone size: -; CDR3 protein: CASSVLAGGPETQYF; CDR3 DNA: TGTGCCAGTAGTGTACTAGCGGGGGGGCCAGAGACCCAGTACTTC
D gene: -; V gene: TRBV7-2; J gene: TRBJ1-1; clone size: -; CDR3 protein: CASSPPSGYTEAFF; CDR3 DNA: TGTGCCAGCAGCCCCCCTTCGGGGTACACTGAAGCTTTCTTT
D gene: TRBD1; V gene: TRBV5-1; J gene: TRBJ1-3; clone size: -; CDR3 protein: CASRDDRGLGNTIYF; CDR3 DNA: TGCGCCAGCAGGGATGACAGGGGCCTTGGAAACACCATATATTTT
D gene: TRBD1; V gene: TRBV28; J gene: TRBJ2-7; clone size: -; CDR3 protein: CASSGRDRGFHEQYF; CDR3 DNA: TGTGCCAGCAGTGGCCGGGACAGGGGGTTTCACGAGCAGTACTTC
D gene: TRBD1; V gene: TRBV7-9; J gene: TRBJ1-1; clone size: few; CDR3 protein: CASSAQGDTEAFF; CDR3 DNA: TGTGCCAGCAGCGCCCAGGGGGACACTGAAGCTTTCTTT
D gene: -; V gene: TRBV5-1; J gene: TRBJ1-1; clone size: -; CDR3 protein: CASSLMGTRYTEAFF; CDR3 DNA: TGCGCCAGCAGCTTGATGGGGACCCGCTACACTGAAGCTTTCTTT
D gene: -; V gene: TRBV3-1/TRBV3-2; J gene: TRBJ1-6; clone size: -; CDR3 protein: CASSQDRSTSPLHF; CDR3 DNA: TGTGCCAGCAGCCAAGATCGCAGTACTTCACCCCTCCACTTT
D gene: TRBD2; V gene: TRBV9; J gene: TRBJ2-5; clone size: once; CDR3 protein: CASSASGGAGETQYF; CDR3 DNA: TGTGCCAGCAGCGCTAGCGGGGGGGCGGGAGAGACCCAGTACTTC
D gene: -; V gene: TRBV5-4; J gene: TRBJ1-4; clone size: -; CDR3 protein: CASSSLDEKLFF; CDR3 DNA: TGTGCCAGCAGCTCTCTGGATGAAAAACTGTTTTTT
D gene: TRBD1; V gene: TRBV4-2; J gene: TRBJ2-7; clone size: -; CDR3 protein: CASSQGQSSSYEQYF; CDR3 DNA: TGTGCCAGCAGCCAGGGACAGTCAAGCTCCTACGAGCAGTACTTC
D gene: -; V gene: TRBV10-3; J gene: TRBJ2-7; clone size: -; CDR3 protein: CAISDPAGRTYEQYF; CDR3 DNA: TGTGCCATCAGTGACCCAGCGGGCCGTACCTACGAGCAGTACTTC
D gene: -; V gene: TRBV30; J gene: TRBJ1-3; clone size: -; CDR3 protein: CAFDRGSGNTIYF; CDR3 DNA: TGTGCCTTCGATCGCGGCTCTGGAAACACCATATATTTT
D gene: -; V gene: TRBV5-6; J gene: TRBJ1-3; clone size: -; CDR3 protein: CASSYDPWNRGNTIYF; CDR3 DNA: TGTGCCAGCAGCTATGATCCATGGAACCGTGGAAACACCATATATTTT
D gene: TRBD2; V gene: TRBV11-3; J gene: TRBJ2-5; clone size: -; CDR3 protein: CASSLGAAGPLGETQYF; CDR3 DNA: TGTGCCAGCAGCTTAGGGGCAGCGGGGCCCCTCGGGGAGACCCAGTACTTC
D gene: -; V gene: TRBV2; J gene: TRBJ1-2; clone size: -; CDR3 protein: CASIKDANYGYTF; CDR3 DNA: TGTGCCAGCATTAAGGACGCCAACTATGGCTACACCTTC
D gene: -; V gene: TRBV10-2; J gene: TRBJ1-5; clone size: few; CDR3 protein: CASSVARGSNQPQHF; CDR3 DNA: TGCGCCAGCAGTGTTGCCAGGGGTTCCAATCAGCCCCAGCATTTT
D gene: -; V gene: TRBV2; J gene: TRBJ1-2; clone size: -; CDR3 protein: CASRSQGRDYGYTF; CDR3 DNA: TGTGCCAGCAGGTCCCAGGGGAGGGACTATGGCTACACCTTC
D gene: TRBD1; V gene: TRBV2; J gene: TRBJ2-7; clone size: once; CDR3 protein: CASSESPGQGYEQYF; CDR3 DNA: TGTGCCAGCAGTGAATCACCGGGACAGGGTTACGAGCAGTACTTC
D gene: TRBD1; V gene: TRBV5-4; J gene: TRBJ2-1; clone size: once; CDR3 protein: CAIGTDTYNEQFF; CDR3 DNA: TGTGCCATCGGGACAGACACCTACAATGAGCAGTTCTTC